This paragraph covers one T cell receptor beta chain sequence. These data are taken from a study of blood T cell repertoires in COVID-19. Original handling: Amplifying reference gene primers gave estimates of nucleated cell counts. Clones were read by immunoSEQ multiplex PCR, and TCRdb kept only the in-frame ones, dropping some. V, J and clone size are taken as reported in that table, and D and trimming were inferred from the DNA itself. The sample consists of hundreds of thousands of clones, approximately 80% of them appearing once. Germline V gene data show CDR1 as MNHEY and CDR2 as SVGAGI. V lost 10 bases and J lost 0, with 14 bases in between. The CDR3 extends over 14 amino acids.

This sequence originates from a woman aged 45-60 years with acute or convalescent COVID-19. The chain is built from TRBV6-5 and TRBJ2-3, with a possible D match to TRBD1 (6 bases). Sequencing input: peripheral blood. CDR3 DNA sequence: TGTGCCACCGGGGTTACAGGGAGCACAGATACGCAGTATTTT. Translation gives CATGVTGSTDTQYF.